What follows are 11 T cell receptor beta chains derived from one specimen sequenced in a study of PD-L1 blockade in urothelial cancer. TCRdb's copy holds only in-frame clones and misses some; the assay was immunoSEQ multiplex PCR. The sample comprises 35,000 or so clones, around 80% of which are singletons, and 15% to 20% rests with the top ten. Sequences were derived from PBMCs, sampled around atezolizumab (anti-PD-L1) treatment. These receptors all stem from a man aged 55-75 years with urothelial cancer.

The chain links TRBV6-1 to TRBJ1-3, with 8 bases that match TRBD1. The CDR3 extends over 13 amino acids. The junction had 2 bases not matched to a gene; V was cut back by 6 bases and J by 4 bases. Germline assignment: CDR1 MNHNS and CDR2 SASEGT. This CDR3 reads CASRTGDGNTIYF. DNA of the CDR3: TGTGCCAGCAGGACAGGGGACGGAAACACCATATATTTT.

This chain links TRBV4-1 with TRBJ1-2, with unresolved D. V shed 3 bases and J shed 4 bases, with 18 bases lying between them. The CDR3 sequence is 16 residues long. Germline V gene data show CDR1 as MGHRA and CDR2 as YSYEKL. The CDR3 protein is CASSQELQSGFYGYTF. DNA of the CDR3: TGCGCCAGCAGCCAGGAGCTCCAGAGTGGGTTCTATGGCTACACCTTC.

The chain carries TRBV7-2 and TRBJ1-3; 8 nucleotides line up with TRBD1. The germline V gene has CDR1 SGHTA and CDR2 FQGNSA. The CDR3 has 15 residues. V was pared by 1 base and J by 3 bases, with 2 bases of the junction left unmatched. CDR3 sequence reads: CASSLGGQGGNTIYF. For the CDR3, the DNA is TGTGCCAGCAGCTTAGGAGGACAGGGTGGAAACACCATATATTTT.

The chain recombines TRBV5-6 with TRBJ1-1; D not resolved. Germline CDR1 SGHDT, CDR2 YYEEEE. This CDR3 spans 14 amino acids. Deletions cut 0 bases from V and 0 bases from J, with 6 bases between. Here the CDR3 DNA reads TGTGCCAGCAGCTTGGGGAGTATGAACACTGAAGCTTTCTTT. As protein: CASSLGSMNTEAFF.

This clone was observed a handful of times. V is TRBV6-5 and J is TRBJ1-1; 8 bases map to TRBD1. Trimming took 2 bases from V and 5 from J; bases not matched to a gene: 10. CDR1 is MNHEY and CDR2 is SVGAGI in the germline V gene. The CDR3 loop spans 16 amino acids. CDR3 coding DNA: TGTGCCAGCAGTTACCGCTCTCAGGGGGCGCGGACTGAAGCTTTCTTT. Translated, it gives CASSYRSQGARTEAFF.

The chain has TRBV2 and TRBJ1-2, with 10 nucleotides matching TRBD1. The CDR3 extends over 13 amino acids. Germline V gene data show CDR1 as SNHLY and CDR2 as FYNNEI. The V and J ends lost 7 bases and 5 bases, in that order; junction bases with no gene match: 4. The CDR3 DNA reads TGTGCCAGCACCGGGACAGGGGATTATGGCTACACCTTC. Translated: CASTGTGDYGYTF.

This rearrangement joins TRBV30 to TRBJ1-5, with D unresolved. The CDR3 extends over 15 amino acids. The V gene's germline CDR1 is GTSNPN and CDR2 SVGIG (reference sequence). V dropped 5 bases and J dropped 0 bases, with 14 bases sitting between them. CDR3 protein: CAWSEVFPSNQPQHF. CDR3 DNA sequence: TGTGCCTGGTCAGAGGTCTTTCCTAGCAATCAGCCCCAGCATTTT. Complete variable domain (other parts from reference TRBV30 and TRBJ1-5): SQTIHQWPATLVQPVGSPLSLECTVEGTSNPNLYWYRQAAGRGLQLLFYSVGIGQISSEVPQNLSASRPQDRQFILSSKKLLLSDSGFYLCAWSEVFPSNQPQHFGDGTRLSIL.

The chain is built from TRBV27 and TRBJ2-1; tentatively, D is TRBD2 (6 bases). Germline V gives CDR1 MNHEY, CDR2 SMNVEV (reference sequence). The CDR3 covers 15 residues. V lost 6 bases to trimming and J lost 4 bases, with 16 bases between them. The CDR3 DNA reads TGTGCCAGCAGCACACTAGGGACTCCTTACAATGAGCAGTTCTTC. Translated, it gives CASSTLGTPYNEQFF.

The chain is built from TRBV6-6 and TRBJ2-5; D might be TRBD2 (5 bases). In germline, CDR1 is MNHNY, CDR2 SVGAGI (reference sequence). The V gene lost 2 bases and the J gene lost 4 bases, with 5 bases spanning the gap. The CDR3 is 12 amino acids. The CDR3: CASSYGGETQYF. CDR3 nucleotide sequence: TGTGCCAGCAGTTACGGAGGAGAGACCCAGTACTTC.

The rearrangement joins TRBV27 to TRBJ2-7; 9 bases line up with TRBD2. Losses at the gene ends were 3 bases for V and 7 bases for J; bases not matched to a gene: 7. The CDR3 loop spans 14 amino acids. Germline lookup yields CDR1 MNHEY and CDR2 SMNVEV (reference sequence). CDR3 coding DNA: TGTGCCAGCAGTTTGCGGGAGGGCCGGGGGGAGCAGTACTTC. Encoded protein: CASSLREGRGEQYF.

The rearrangement joins TRBV2 to TRBJ1-1; no clear D. Per germline, CDR1 SNHLY and CDR2 FYNNEI. Trimming took off 1 base at V and 6 bases at J, with 12 bases between the two ends. CDR3 length: 14 amino acids. The DNA for the CDR3 is TGTGCCAGCAGTGAAGACTCACGAAACGCTGAAGCTTTCTTT. Its translation: CASSEDSRNAEAFF.